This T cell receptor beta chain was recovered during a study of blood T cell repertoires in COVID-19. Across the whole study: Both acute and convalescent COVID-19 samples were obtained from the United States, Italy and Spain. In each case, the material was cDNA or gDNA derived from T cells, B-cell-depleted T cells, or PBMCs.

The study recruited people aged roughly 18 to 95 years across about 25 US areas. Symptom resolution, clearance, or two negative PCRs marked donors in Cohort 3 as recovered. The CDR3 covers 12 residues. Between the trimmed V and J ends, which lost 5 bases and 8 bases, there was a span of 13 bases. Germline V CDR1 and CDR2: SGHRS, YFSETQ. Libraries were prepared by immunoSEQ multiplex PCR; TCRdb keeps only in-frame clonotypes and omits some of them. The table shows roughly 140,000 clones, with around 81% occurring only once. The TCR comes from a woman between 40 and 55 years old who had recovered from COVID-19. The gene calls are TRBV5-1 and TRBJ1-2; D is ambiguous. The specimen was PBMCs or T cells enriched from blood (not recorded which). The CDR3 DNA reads TGCGCCAGCAGATCCGCAGTTGAAGGCTACACCTTC. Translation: CASRSAVEGYTF. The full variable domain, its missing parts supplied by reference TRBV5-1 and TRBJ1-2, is KAGVTQTPRYLIKTRGQQVTLSCSPISGHRSVSWYQQTPGQGLQFLFEYFSETQRNKGNFPGRFSGRQFSNSRSEMNVSTLELGDSALYLCASRSAVEGYTFGSGTRLTVV.